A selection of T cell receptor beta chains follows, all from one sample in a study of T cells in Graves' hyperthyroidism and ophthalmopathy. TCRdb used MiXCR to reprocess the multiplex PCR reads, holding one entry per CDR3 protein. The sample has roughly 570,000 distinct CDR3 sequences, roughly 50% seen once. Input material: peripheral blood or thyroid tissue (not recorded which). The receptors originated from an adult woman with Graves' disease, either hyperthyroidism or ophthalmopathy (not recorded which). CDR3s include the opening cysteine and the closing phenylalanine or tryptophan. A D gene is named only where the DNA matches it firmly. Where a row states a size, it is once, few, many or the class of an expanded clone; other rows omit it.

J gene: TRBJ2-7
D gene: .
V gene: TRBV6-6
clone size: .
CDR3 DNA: TGTGCCAGCAGTTACACCGAATACGAGCAGTACTTC
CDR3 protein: CASSYTEYEQYF

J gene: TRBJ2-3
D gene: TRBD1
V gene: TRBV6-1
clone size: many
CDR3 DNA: TGTGCCAGCAGTGATAGTCAGGGGGCAGATACGCAGTATTTT
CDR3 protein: CASSDSQGADTQYF

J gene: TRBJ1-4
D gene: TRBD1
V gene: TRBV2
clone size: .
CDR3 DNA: TGTGCCAGCAGTGTCGGGACAGGGGGATCGGATGAAAAACTGTTTTTT
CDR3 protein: CASSVGTGGSDEKLFF

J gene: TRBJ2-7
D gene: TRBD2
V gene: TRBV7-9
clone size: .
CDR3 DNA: TGTGCCAGCAGTGCTAATCTACTAGCGGGTTCCTACGAGCAGTACTTC
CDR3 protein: CASSANLLAGSYEQYF

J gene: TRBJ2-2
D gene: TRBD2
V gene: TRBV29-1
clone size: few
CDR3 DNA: TGCAGCGTTTCCCTAATTCGGGGCGTTGGGCCTAGCGGGACTAAAGGGAACACCGGGGAGCTGTTTTTT
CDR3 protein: CSVSLIRGVGPSGTKGNTGELFF

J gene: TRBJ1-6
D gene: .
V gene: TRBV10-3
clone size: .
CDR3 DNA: TGTGCCATCAGGCGTCGAGGTTCACCCTATAATTCACCCCTCCACTTT
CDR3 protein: CAIRRRGSPYNSPLHF

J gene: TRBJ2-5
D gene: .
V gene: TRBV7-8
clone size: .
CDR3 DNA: TGTGCCAGCAGCTTAGACCCTGCGGGACAAGAGACCCAGTACTTC
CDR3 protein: CASSLDPAGQETQYF

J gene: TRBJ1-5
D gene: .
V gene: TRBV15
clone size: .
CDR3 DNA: TGTGCCACCAGCAGAGTCGGCAATCAGCCCCAGCATTTT
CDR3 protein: CATSRVGNQPQHF

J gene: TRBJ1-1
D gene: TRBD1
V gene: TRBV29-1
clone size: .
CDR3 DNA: TGCAGCGTCCCCCCGGGACAGGGTATGAACACTGAAGCTTTCTTT
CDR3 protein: CSVPPGQGMNTEAFF

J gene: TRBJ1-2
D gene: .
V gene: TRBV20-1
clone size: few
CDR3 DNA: TGCAGTGCAAACGGAGAGGATGGCTACACCTTC
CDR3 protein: CSANGEDGYTF

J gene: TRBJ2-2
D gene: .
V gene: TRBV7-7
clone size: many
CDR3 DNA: TGTGCTAGCAGCTTAATGGCGAACACCGGGGAGCTGTTTTTT
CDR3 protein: CASSLMANTGELFF

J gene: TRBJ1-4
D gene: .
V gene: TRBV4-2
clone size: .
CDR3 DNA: TGTGCCAGCAGCCAATTTAGTTCAGGCCCCCCTTCAAATGAAAAACTGTTTTTT
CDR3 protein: CASSQFSSGPPSNEKLFF

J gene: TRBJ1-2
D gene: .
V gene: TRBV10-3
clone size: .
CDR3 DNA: TGTGCCATTAGCGAGCGGGAGGGAGATGGCTACACCTTC
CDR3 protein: CAISEREGDGYTF

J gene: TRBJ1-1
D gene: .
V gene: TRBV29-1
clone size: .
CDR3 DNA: TGCAGCGTTTACAGGGTATTGGGCACTGAAGCTTTCTTT
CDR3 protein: CSVYRVLGTEAFF

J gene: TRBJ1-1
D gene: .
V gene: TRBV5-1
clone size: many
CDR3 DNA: TGCGCCAGCAGCGTAAATGCAAACACTGAAGCTTTCTTT
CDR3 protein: CASSVNANTEAFF

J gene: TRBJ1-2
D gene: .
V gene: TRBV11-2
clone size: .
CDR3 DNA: TGTGCCAGCAGCTCCCTATCGGGCGGGGCTAACTATGGCTACACCTTC
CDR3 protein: CASSSLSGGANYGYTF

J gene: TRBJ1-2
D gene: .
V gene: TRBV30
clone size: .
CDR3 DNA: TGTGCCTGGAGTGTACTTTTTAAGCCTAACTATGGCTACACCTTC
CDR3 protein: CAWSVLFKPNYGYTF

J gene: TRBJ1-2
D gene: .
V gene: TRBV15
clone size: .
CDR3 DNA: TGTGCCACCAGCAGAGAGAGGACAGGCTACACCTTC
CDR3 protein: CATSRERTGYTF

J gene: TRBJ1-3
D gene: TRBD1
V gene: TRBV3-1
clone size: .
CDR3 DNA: TGTGCCAGCAGCCAAGAAATAAGGGGGCGAGGAAACACCATATATTTT
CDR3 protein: CASSQEIRGRGNTIYF

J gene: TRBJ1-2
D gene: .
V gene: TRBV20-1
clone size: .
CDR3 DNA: TGCAGTGCTAGAGCCCCAATTGGGTCCTCGGGCTACACCTTC
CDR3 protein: CSARAPIGSSGYTF

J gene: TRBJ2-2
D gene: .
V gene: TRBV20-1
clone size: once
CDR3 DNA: TGCAGTGCTAGCCAGGTCAACACCGGGGAGCTGTTTTTT
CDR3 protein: CSASQVNTGELFF

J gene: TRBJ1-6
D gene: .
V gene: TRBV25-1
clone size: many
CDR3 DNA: TGTGCCAGCAGTGATCCGCATTCACCCCTCCACTTT
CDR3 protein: CASSDPHSPLHF

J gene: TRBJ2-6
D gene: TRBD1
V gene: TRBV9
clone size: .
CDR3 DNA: TGTGCCAGCAGCCCATCTGAGGGGGCCGGGGCCAACGTCCTGACTTTC
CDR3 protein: CASSPSEGAGANVLTF

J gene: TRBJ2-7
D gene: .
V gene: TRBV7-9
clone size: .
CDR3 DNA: TGTGCCAGCAGCTTTTTCCCGACAGAAAGCTCCTACGAGCAGTACTTC
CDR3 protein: CASSFFPTESSYEQYF

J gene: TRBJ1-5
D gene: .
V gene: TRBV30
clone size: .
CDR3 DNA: TGTGCCTGCGAGAACCTAAATCAGCCCCAGCATTTT
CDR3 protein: CACENLNQPQHF

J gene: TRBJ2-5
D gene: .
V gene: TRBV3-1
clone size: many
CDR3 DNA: TGTGCCAGCAGCCAAGTGTTGACAGAAGAGACCCAGTACTTC
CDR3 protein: CASSQVLTEETQYF

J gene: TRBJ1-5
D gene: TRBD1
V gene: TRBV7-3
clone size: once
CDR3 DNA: TGTGCCAGCAGCAGGGGACTGGGACAGGGTAATCAGCCCCGGCATTTT
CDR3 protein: CASSRGLGQGNQPRHF

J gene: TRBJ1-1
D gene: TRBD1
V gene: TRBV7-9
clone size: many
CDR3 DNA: TGTGCCAGCAGCAAAAGGACAGGGAAGAACACTGAAGCTTTCTTT
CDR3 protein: CASSKRTGKNTEAFF

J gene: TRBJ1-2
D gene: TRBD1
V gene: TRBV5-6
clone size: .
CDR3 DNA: TGTGCCAGCAGCAGCGCGGGACAGCCTACCTATGGCTACACCTTC
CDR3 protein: CASSSAGQPTYGYTF

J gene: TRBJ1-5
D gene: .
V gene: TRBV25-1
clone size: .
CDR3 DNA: .
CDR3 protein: CACSASLRVGLNQPQHF

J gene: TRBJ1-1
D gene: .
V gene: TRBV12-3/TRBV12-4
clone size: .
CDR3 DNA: TGTGCCAGCAGTTTCGGTCCTTTTTCGGTGAAGAACCAAGCTTTCTTT
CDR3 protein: CASSFGPFSVKNQAFF

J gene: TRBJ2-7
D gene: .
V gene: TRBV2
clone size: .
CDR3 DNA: TGTGCCAGCAGTAATACAGGGCCGGCCTACGAGCAGTACTTC
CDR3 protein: CASSNTGPAYEQYF

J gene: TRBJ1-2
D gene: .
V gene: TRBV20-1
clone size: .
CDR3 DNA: TGCAGTGCTAGAGAGAGCGTGGACTATGGCTACACCTTC
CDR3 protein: CSARESVDYGYTF

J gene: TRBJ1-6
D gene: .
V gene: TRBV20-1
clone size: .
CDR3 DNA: TGCAGTGCTAGAGTAGGTTCACCCCTCCACTTT
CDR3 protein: CSARVGSPLHF

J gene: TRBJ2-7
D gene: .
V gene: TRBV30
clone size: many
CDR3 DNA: TGTGCCTGGAGAGCCGGAACCTACGAGCAGTACTTC
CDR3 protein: CAWRAGTYEQYF

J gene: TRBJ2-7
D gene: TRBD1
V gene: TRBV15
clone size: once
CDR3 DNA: TGTGCCACCAGCCAGGGGGAACTACGCACCTACGAGCAGTACTTC
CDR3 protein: CATSQGELRTYEQYF

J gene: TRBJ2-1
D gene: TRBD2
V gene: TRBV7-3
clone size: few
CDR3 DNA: TGTGCCAGCAGCTTAACAGGGACTAGCGTGGATGAGCAGTTCTTC
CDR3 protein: CASSLTGTSVDEQFF

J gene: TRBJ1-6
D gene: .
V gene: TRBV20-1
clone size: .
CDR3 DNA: TGCAGTGCTAGTAGCGCAGAGTTACATAGCAATCAGCCCCTCCACTTT
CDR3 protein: CSASSAELHSNQPLHF

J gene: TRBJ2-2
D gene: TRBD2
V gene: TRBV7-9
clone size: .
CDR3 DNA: TGTGCCAGCAGCCAGGGACTAGCGTTTTTT
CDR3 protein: CASSQGLAFF

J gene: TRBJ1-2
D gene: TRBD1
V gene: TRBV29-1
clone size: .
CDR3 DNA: TGCAGCGTTGAAGATCGGGGGGACAGGGATGGCTACACCTTC
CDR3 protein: CSVEDRGDRDGYTF

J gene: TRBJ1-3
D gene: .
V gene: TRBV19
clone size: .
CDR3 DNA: TGTGCCAGTAGTATCCCGGTTCGCTCCGACTCTGGAAACACCATATATTTT
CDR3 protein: CASSIPVRSDSGNTIYF

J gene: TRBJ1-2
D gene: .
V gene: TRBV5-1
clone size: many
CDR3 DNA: TGCGCCAGCAGCTTCCAGGGAACGGAGGGCTACACCTTC
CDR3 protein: CASSFQGTEGYTF